This is a list of T cell receptor beta chains from one sample in a study of shared clonotypes between healthy human individuals. Assay used: immunoSEQ multiplex PCR; TCRdb lists only in-frame clones, some missing. The sample contains roughly 95,000 clones, around half of which appear only once. Sequencing used PBMCs. The receptors shown here come from a woman aged 40 to 50 in good health. Some clones in this sample may be carry-over from other donors' samples. CDR3s include the opening cysteine and the closing phenylalanine or tryptophan. Each record gives: D gene, clone size, J gene, V gene, CDR3 DNA, CDR3 protein. A D gene is named only where the DNA matches it firmly. Clone size is given for some rows only: seen once, a few or many times, or a class if the clone is expanded.

d_gene: NA
abundance: few
j_gene: TRBJ1-5
v_gene: TRBV5-4
CDR3nt: TGTGCCAGAAGCTTGGCGCAAAATCAGCCCCAGCATTTT
CDR3aa: CARSLAQNQPQHF

d_gene: NA
abundance: many
j_gene: TRBJ2-6
v_gene: TRBV15
CDR3nt: TGTGCCACCAGCAGAGGGGGGTCTGGGGCCAACGTCCTGACTTTC
CDR3aa: CATSRGGSGANVLTF

d_gene: TRBD1
abundance: many
j_gene: TRBJ1-2
v_gene: TRBV6-4
CDR3nt: TGTGCCAGCAGTCGGGACAGAAGTAACTATGGCTACACCTTC
CDR3aa: CASSRDRSNYGYTF

d_gene: NA
abundance: few
j_gene: TRBJ1-2
v_gene: TRBV28
CDR3nt: TGTGCCAGCAGCAAGGTACCTAACTATGGCTACACCTTC
CDR3aa: CASSKVPNYGYTF

d_gene: TRBD1
abundance: many
j_gene: TRBJ1-2
v_gene: TRBV29-1
CDR3nt: TGCAGCGTTGGGGGACAGGGTGACTATGGCTACACCTTC
CDR3aa: CSVGGQGDYGYTF

d_gene: NA
abundance: few
j_gene: TRBJ2-2
v_gene: TRBV9
CDR3nt: TGTGCCAGCAGCGTGAGTGGCGACAACACCGGGGAGCTGTTTTTT
CDR3aa: CASSVSGDNTGELFF

d_gene: TRBD2
abundance: few
j_gene: TRBJ2-1
v_gene: TRBV4-3
CDR3nt: TGCGCCAGCAGCCAAGATGGTTTAGCGGGATTCTCCTACAATGAGCAGTTCTTC
CDR3aa: CASSQDGLAGFSYNEQFF

d_gene: NA
abundance: few
j_gene: TRBJ2-7
v_gene: TRBV7-7
CDR3nt: TGTGCCAGCAGCTTAGCGCCTGAGAGCTCCTACGAGCAGTACTTC
CDR3aa: CASSLAPESSYEQYF

d_gene: NA
abundance: NA
j_gene: TRBJ1-2
v_gene: TRBV9
CDR3nt: TGTGCCAGCAGCGATGGTTTTGGAAACTATGGCTACACCTTC
CDR3aa: CASSDGFGNYGYTF

d_gene: TRBD1
abundance: many
j_gene: TRBJ1-6
v_gene: TRBV7-9
CDR3nt: TGTGCCAGCAGCTCGGGGACAGGGGCAAATTCACCCCTCCACTTT
CDR3aa: CASSSGTGANSPLHF

d_gene: NA
abundance: NA
j_gene: TRBJ1-6
v_gene: TRBV28
CDR3nt: TGTGCCAGCAGTTTGCGGGAAAGGGGATCACCCCTCCACTTT
CDR3aa: CASSLRERGSPLHF

d_gene: TRBD2
abundance: NA
j_gene: TRBJ2-7
v_gene: TRBV27
CDR3nt: TGTGCCAGCAGTTTACTTGGGGTAGCGGGAGACGAGCAGTACTTC
CDR3aa: CASSLLGVAGDEQYF

d_gene: NA
abundance: NA
j_gene: TRBJ2-7
v_gene: TRBV2
CDR3nt: TGTGCCAGCAGTGAAGGCGGGACCCCCTACGAGCAGTACTTC
CDR3aa: CASSEGGTPYEQYF

d_gene: TRBD2
abundance: NA
j_gene: TRBJ2-7
v_gene: TRBV27
CDR3nt: TGTGCCAGCAGTGCGGGAGGGGCCTACGAGCAGTACTTC
CDR3aa: CASSAGGAYEQYF

d_gene: NA
abundance: NA
j_gene: TRBJ2-7
v_gene: TRBV29-1
CDR3nt: TGCAGCGTTGTTGACAGTCCCTACGAGCAGTACTTC
CDR3aa: CSVVDSPYEQYF

d_gene: TRBD2
abundance: NA
j_gene: TRBJ2-7
v_gene: TRBV5-6
CDR3nt: TGTGCCAGCAGCCCGACTAGCGGGGCCGGGTACTACGAGCAGTACTTC
CDR3aa: CASSPTSGAGYYEQYF

d_gene: NA
abundance: NA
j_gene: TRBJ2-7
v_gene: TRBV6-5
CDR3nt: TGTGCCAGCAGTTACTCCCACCGCGGGGCCTACGAGCAGTACTTC
CDR3aa: CASSYSHRGAYEQYF

d_gene: NA
abundance: NA
j_gene: TRBJ2-3
v_gene: TRBV29-1
CDR3nt: TGCAGCGTTAGGGAGGGGGCAGATACGCAGTATTTT
CDR3aa: CSVREGADTQYF

d_gene: NA
abundance: NA
j_gene: TRBJ2-5
v_gene: TRBV4-2
CDR3nt: TGTGCCAGCAGCCAAGATCGGCTGGCCCAGGAGACCCAGTACTTC
CDR3aa: CASSQDRLAQETQYF

d_gene: NA
abundance: many
j_gene: TRBJ2-7
v_gene: TRBV4-3
CDR3nt: TGCGCCAGCAGCCAAGATACCCAGGGCCCCTACGAGCAGTACTTC
CDR3aa: CASSQDTQGPYEQYF

d_gene: NA
abundance: many
j_gene: TRBJ1-1
v_gene: TRBV30
CDR3nt: TGTGCCTGGACGGATTTACAGCCGAACACTGAAGCTTTCTTT
CDR3aa: CAWTDLQPNTEAFF

d_gene: NA
abundance: NA
j_gene: TRBJ2-7
v_gene: TRBV5-1
CDR3nt: TGCGCCAGCAGCTTGGAGCCACCCCCCACCGAGCAGTACTTC
CDR3aa: CASSLEPPPTEQYF

d_gene: TRBD1
abundance: NA
j_gene: TRBJ1-3
v_gene: TRBV6-5
CDR3nt: TGTGCCAGCAGTTACGGCCCAGAGGGGGCAGAAAACACCATATATTTT
CDR3aa: CASSYGPEGAENTIYF

d_gene: NA
abundance: NA
j_gene: TRBJ2-4
v_gene: TRBV12-1
CDR3nt: TGTGCCAGCAGCGCCCGGACTAGCGGGACTCTAGCCAAAAACATTCAGTACTTC
CDR3aa: CASSARTSGTLAKNIQYF

d_gene: NA
abundance: many
j_gene: TRBJ2-5
v_gene: TRBV15
CDR3nt: TGTGCCACCACTCGATGGGGGCAAGAGACCCAGTACTTC
CDR3aa: CATTRWGQETQYF

d_gene: NA
abundance: many
j_gene: TRBJ1-1
v_gene: TRBV19
CDR3nt: TGTGCCAGTAGTATACGACAGAACACTGAAGCTTTCTTT
CDR3aa: CASSIRQNTEAFF

d_gene: TRBD1
abundance: NA
j_gene: TRBJ1-2
v_gene: TRBV5-4
CDR3nt: TGTGCCAGCAGCTCAGGACAGGGGGCGGTCTATGGCTACACCTTC
CDR3aa: CASSSGQGAVYGYTF

d_gene: NA
abundance: once
j_gene: TRBJ2-7
v_gene: TRBV4-1
CDR3nt: TGCGCCAGCAGCCAAGTCTCCCGGTACGAGCAGTACTTC
CDR3aa: CASSQVSRYEQYF

d_gene: TRBD2
abundance: NA
j_gene: TRBJ2-2
v_gene: TRBV29-1
CDR3nt: TGCAGCGTTGACCATGGGGCGGGAGTAGGCACCGGGGAGCTGTTTTTT
CDR3aa: CSVDHGAGVGTGELFF

d_gene: NA
abundance: NA
j_gene: TRBJ2-7
v_gene: TRBV7-2
CDR3nt: TGTGCCAGCAGCCCGAGCGGGCCTTCCTACGAGCAGTACTTC
CDR3aa: CASSPSGPSYEQYF

d_gene: NA
abundance: NA
j_gene: TRBJ1-5
v_gene: TRBV30
CDR3nt: TGTGCCTGGAGTGTAGGTTCAAATAGCAATCAGCCCCAGCATTTT
CDR3aa: CAWSVGSNSNQPQHF

d_gene: NA
abundance: NA
j_gene: TRBJ1-4
v_gene: TRBV30
CDR3nt: TGTGCCTGCTATTTTCGACTCCCGAGGGAAAAACTGTTTTTT
CDR3aa: CACYFRLPREKLFF

d_gene: NA
abundance: NA
j_gene: TRBJ1-5
v_gene: TRBV30
CDR3nt: TGTGCCTGGGGGCTTTCGATAAATCAGCCCCAGCATTTT
CDR3aa: CAWGLSINQPQHF

d_gene: NA
abundance: few
j_gene: TRBJ1-1
v_gene: TRBV29-1
CDR3nt: TGCAGCGTCCAAAAAGGAGGGAACACTGAAGCTTTCTTT
CDR3aa: CSVQKGGNTEAFF

d_gene: NA
abundance: NA
j_gene: TRBJ2-5
v_gene: TRBV5-1
CDR3nt: TGCGCCAGCAGCTCGACCCCCCCCGAGACCCAGTACTTC
CDR3aa: CASSSTPPETQYF

d_gene: NA
abundance: NA
j_gene: TRBJ2-7
v_gene: TRBV5-1
CDR3nt: TGCGCCAGCAACCCGGACGGCTCCTACGAGCAGTACTTC
CDR3aa: CASNPDGSYEQYF

d_gene: NA
abundance: NA
j_gene: TRBJ1-1
v_gene: TRBV5-1
CDR3nt: TGCGCCAGCAGCTTACAGAACACTGAGGCTTTCTTT
CDR3aa: CASSLQNTEAFF

d_gene: NA
abundance: NA
j_gene: TRBJ2-1
v_gene: TRBV30
CDR3nt: TGTGCCTGGAGGGGGGTTAGCTCCTACAATGAGCAGTTCTTC
CDR3aa: CAWRGVSSYNEQFF

d_gene: NA
abundance: NA
j_gene: TRBJ2-1
v_gene: TRBV7-2
CDR3nt: TGTGCCAGCAGCCCTATGGCGGGTACCTACAATGAGCAGTTCTTC
CDR3aa: CASSPMAGTYNEQFF

d_gene: TRBD2
abundance: NA
j_gene: TRBJ2-1
v_gene: TRBV4-1
CDR3nt: TGCGCCAGCAGCCAAGGAAGGGTAGCGGGCCCCAATGAGCAGTTCTTC
CDR3aa: CASSQGRVAGPNEQFF

d_gene: NA
abundance: NA
j_gene: TRBJ1-4
v_gene: TRBV27
CDR3nt: TGTGCCAGCAGTTCCGCCGGACGGAATGAAAAACTGTTTTTT
CDR3aa: CASSSAGRNEKLFF

d_gene: NA
abundance: NA
j_gene: TRBJ2-6
v_gene: TRBV6-6
CDR3nt: TGTGCCAGCAGTTCGTTTATCGGGGCCAACGTCCTGACTTTC
CDR3aa: CASSSFIGANVLTF

d_gene: TRBD1
abundance: NA
j_gene: TRBJ2-7
v_gene: TRBV9
CDR3nt: TGTGCCAGCAGCGTGGAGGGGACAGGCTCCTACGAGCAGTACTTC
CDR3aa: CASSVEGTGSYEQYF

d_gene: TRBD2
abundance: NA
j_gene: TRBJ2-1
v_gene: TRBV28
CDR3nt: TGTGCCAGCACAGCCAGCGGGAGCTCCTACAATGAGCAGTTCTTC
CDR3aa: CASTASGSSYNEQFF

d_gene: NA
abundance: NA
j_gene: TRBJ1-2
v_gene: TRBV30
CDR3nt: TGTGCCTGGAGTGTTGACAGACGACTGGGCTACACCTTC
CDR3aa: CAWSVDRRLGYTF

d_gene: NA
abundance: NA
j_gene: TRBJ2-7
v_gene: TRBV20-1
CDR3nt: TGCAGTGCTAGCGAGTACGAGCAGTACTTC
CDR3aa: CSASEYEQYF

d_gene: NA
abundance: NA
j_gene: TRBJ2-5
v_gene: TRBV30
CDR3nt: TGTGCCTGGAGTGCCCCCGAGGCAGGGAGGACGACCCAGTACTTC
CDR3aa: CAWSAPEAGRTTQYF

d_gene: NA
abundance: NA
j_gene: TRBJ2-5
v_gene: TRBV29-1
CDR3nt: TGCAGCGCCGTCTCACAGGGCGGCGAGACCCAGTACTTC
CDR3aa: CSAVSQGGETQYF

d_gene: NA
abundance: NA
j_gene: TRBJ1-3
v_gene: TRBV6-5
CDR3nt: TGTGCCAGCAGTTACCGGTGGAGCTCTGGAAACACCATATATTTT
CDR3aa: CASSYRWSSGNTIYF